The 27 T cell receptor beta chains listed next were all sequenced from one sample in a study of beta chain features in type 1 diabetes. Whole-study results and caveats: Moderate but significant shortening of TCRB CDR3s was recorded in all four CD4+ subsets from Type 1 diabetes patients.

What these receptors recognize is not known. The sequenced template was cDNA made from the entire isolated RNA. The table came from immunoSEQ multiplex PCR; TCRdb's copy has only in-frame clones and leaves some out. There are around 280,000 clones in the sample; 15% occur only once, and less than 0.02% lies in the top ten. Sequenced material: naive CD4+ T cells from blood. The receptor set was obtained from a young man with type 1 diabetes.

This clone showed up just a few times. The V call is TRBV4-2, the J call TRBJ2-1; D gene ambiguous. V lost 4 bases, J lost 3 bases, and 10 bases lay in between. Germline values: CDR1 LGHNA, CDR2 YNFKEQ. There are 14 residues in the CDR3. This chain's CDR3 is CASSPESGYNEQFF. DNA of the CDR3: TGTGCCAGCAGCCCAGAGAGTGGCTACAATGAGCAGTTCTTC.

This chain links TRBV5-6 with TRBJ2-7; a possible D gene is TRBD2 (7 bases). The CDR3 covers 16 residues. Germline V gene lookup returns CDR1 SGHDT and CDR2 YYEEEE. The V end lost 6 bases, the J end lost 4 bases, and 23 bases lay between the germline ends. The CDR3 spells CASTHTGRGEIYEQYF. Here the CDR3 DNA reads TGTGCCAGCACCCATACAGGGAGGGGTGAGATTTACGAGCAGTACTTC.

The chain links TRBV5-1 to TRBJ1-5; 8 bases agree with TRBD1. Germline V gives CDR1 SGHRS, CDR2 YFSETQ. CDR3 length: 16 amino acids. J lost 8 bases, V lost 0 bases, and 10 bases had no gene match. This CDR3 reads CASSLEGSGGLEPQHF. The CDR3 DNA follows: TGCGCCAGCAGCTTGGAGGGGTCAGGGGGCCTGGAGCCCCAGCATTTT.

This chain uses TRBV7-9 with TRBJ2-2, with D possibly being TRBD1 (5 bases). This CDR3 is 13 amino acids long. Trimming took off 4 bases at V and 6 bases at J, with 9 bases between the two ends. Germline V lookup: CDR1 SEHNR, CDR2 FQNEAQ (reference sequence). This chain's CDR3 is CASSSRQPGELFF. The CDR3 DNA follows: TGTGCCAGCAGCTCCCGACAGCCCGGGGAGCTGTTTTTT.

This clone was found a few times. J is TRBJ2-7 and V is TRBV28; a weak D match, TRBD1 (5 bases). The germline V and J ends were trimmed by 1 base and 2 bases, with 9 bases remaining between them. The germline V gene has CDR1 MDHEN and CDR2 SYDVKM. The CDR3 runs to 14 residues. CDR3 region: CASSLSPGPYEQYF. The CDR3 bases are TGTGCCAGCAGTTTATCCCCAGGGCCCTACGAGCAGTACTTC.

The V and J genes are TRBV29-1 and TRBJ2-7; 13 bases line up with TRBD2. Germline V lookup: CDR1 SQVTM, CDR2 ANQGSEA. This CDR3 is 14 amino acids long. Trimming took 7 bases from V and 2 from J; bases not matched to a gene: 5. CDR3: CSAIGLAGAYEQYF. The CDR3 nucleotides are TGCAGCGCTATAGGACTAGCGGGAGCCTACGAGCAGTACTTC.

This clone was counted a few times. Here the CDR3 reads CASSGLAPGELFF. CDR3 DNA: TGTGCCAGCAGTGGACTGGCCCCCGGGGAGCTGTTTTTT. The rearrangement uses TRBV9 and TRBJ2-2, with D possibly matching TRBD2 (5 bases). Germline CDR1 SGDLS, CDR2 YYNGEE. This CDR3 is built from 13 residues. With 5 bases removed from V and 6 bases from J, the gap between germline ends came to 11 bases.

J is TRBJ2-7 and V is TRBV27; the D gene is possibly TRBD1 (5 bases). The CDR3 runs to 16 residues. V dropped 6 bases and J dropped 3 bases, with 21 bases sitting between them. CDR1 and CDR2 from the germline V gene are MNHEY and SMNVEV (reference sequence). This chain's CDR3 is CASSPRVRHYSYEQYF. For the CDR3, the DNA is TGTGCCAGCAGCCCCAGGGTTCGCCATTACAGCTACGAGCAGTACTTC.

The table lists this clone with a few counts. The rearrangement joins TRBV7-9 to TRBJ2-7; tentatively, D is TRBD2 (5 bases). This CDR3 has 14 residues. V gave up 0 bases and J gave up 7 bases, with 13 bases separating them. In germline, CDR1 is SEHNR, CDR2 FQNEAQ (reference sequence). CDR3 loop: CASSLAGVGGEQYF. The CDR3 bases are TGTGCCAGCAGCTTAGCGGGAGTAGGTGGAGAGCAGTACTTC.

This clone appeared once. V usage is TRBV6-6 and J usage is TRBJ1-2; D gene uncertain. V lost 6 bases to trimming and J lost 4 bases, with 15 bases between them. CDR3 length equals 14 residues. Germline V CDR1 and CDR2: MNHNY, SVGAGI (reference sequence). In nucleotides, the CDR3 is TGTGCCAGCAGCTCCTATGATAAACTCTATGGCTACACCTTC. Translating it yields CASSSYDKLYGYTF.

The V gene is TRBV27, the J gene TRBJ2-6; no clear D gene. CDR1 is MNHEY and CDR2 is SMNVEV in the germline V gene (reference sequence). Trimming took off 6 bases at V and 3 bases at J, with 6 bases between the two ends. This CDR3 spans 13 amino acids. The CDR3 coding sequence is TGTGCCAGCAGATTGAGTGGGGCCAACGTCCTGACTTTC. Amino acid sequence: CASRLSGANVLTF.

The rearrangement uses TRBV6-5 and TRBJ2-5, with D possibly TRBD2 on 5 matching bases. The germline V gene has CDR1 MNHEY and CDR2 SVGAGI. The CDR3 extends over 15 amino acids. Trimming took 8 bases from V and 5 from J, leaving 21 bases between them. The DNA for the CDR3 is TGTGCCAGCGGAATGAGGGCCCGGACGGGTGAGACCCAGTACTTC. Amino acid sequence: CASGMRARTGETQYF.

The gene calls are TRBV9 and TRBJ2-3; possibly TRBD1 for D (5 bases). The CDR3 extends over 15 amino acids. Between the trimmed V and J ends, which lost 0 bases and 3 bases, there was a span of 11 bases. CDR1 SGDLS and CDR2 YYNGEE come from the germline V gene. The CDR3 sequence is CASSVAQEETDTQYF. CDR3 in DNA: TGTGCCAGCAGCGTAGCACAGGAAGAAACAGATACGCAGTATTTT.

The V gene is TRBV30, the J gene TRBJ1-5; possibly TRBD1 for D (6 bases). Germline V gene data show CDR1 as GTSNPN and CDR2 as SVGIG (reference sequence). V lost 1 base, J lost 6 bases, and 10 bases lay in between. The CDR3 sequence is 13 residues long. The CDR3 sequence is CAWSARGAQPQHF. CDR3 DNA: TGTGCCTGGAGTGCACGGGGGGCTCAGCCCCAGCATTTT.

This chain uses TRBV25-1 with TRBJ2-1; TRBD2 matches at 8 bases. The germline V gene encodes CDR1 MGHDK and CDR2 SYGVNS. This CDR3 spans 16 amino acids. With V trimmed by 0 bases and J by 7 bases, 8 bases remained unmatched. CDR3 sequence: CASSEYLRGDLNEQFF. CDR3 DNA sequence: TGTGCCAGCAGTGAATACTTGCGGGGGGACCTTAATGAGCAGTTCTTC.

There are a few counts of this clone. The chain uses TRBV30 and TRBJ2-1, with D maybe TRBD2 (5 bases). Trimming left V 3 bases short and J 6 bases short, with 24 bases between. The CDR3 has 17 residues. From germline, CDR1 is GTSNPN and CDR2 SVGIG (reference sequence). This chain's CDR3 is CAWRRMRRTHVGNEQFF. As DNA, the CDR3 is TGTGCCTGGAGAAGGATGAGACGGACTCACGTCGGCAATGAGCAGTTCTTC. The variable domain in full, with the rest retrieved from reference TRBV30 and TRBJ2-1, is SQTIHQWPATLVQPVGSPLSLECTVEGTSNPNLYWYRQAAGRGLQLLFYSVGIGQISSEVPQNLSASRPQDRQFILSSKKLLLSDSGFYLCAWRRMRRTHVGNEQFFGPGTRLTVL.

The chain carries TRBV9 and TRBJ2-7, with D perhaps matching TRBD1 (5 bases). The germline V gene has CDR1 SGDLS and CDR2 YYNGEE. The CDR3 totals 14 residues. Trimming removed 4 bases at V and 6 bases at J, with 17 bases between. CDR3 DNA sequence: TGTGCCAGCAGCCCAGACAGTCGGGCGCGCGAGCAGTACTTC. Translating it yields CASSPDSRAREQYF. The full variable domain, its missing parts supplied by reference TRBV9 and TRBJ2-7, is DSGVTQTPKHLITATGQRVTLRCSPRSGDLSVYWYQQSLDQGLQFLIQYYNGEERAKGNILERFSAQQFPDLHSELNLSSLELGDSALYFCASSPDSRAREQYFGPGTRLTVT.

DNA of the CDR3: TGCGCCAGCAGCCAGGGAGACAGGGCCGTCTACGAGCAGTACTTC. Protein: CASSQGDRAVYEQYF. The genes are TRBV4-3 and TRBJ2-7, with 7 bases identical to TRBD1. The germline V gene encodes CDR1 LGHNA and CDR2 YSLEER. The CDR3 is 15 amino acids. The ends lost 3 bases at V and 3 bases at J; junction bases unmatched: 8.

The rearrangement uses TRBV2 and TRBJ1-5; no definite D call. Germline CDR1 is SNHLY and CDR2 is FYNNEI. The CDR3 has 14 residues. The V gene lost 0 bases and the J gene lost 5 bases, with 8 bases spanning the gap. The CDR3 loop is CASSEAGLDQPQHF. The DNA for the CDR3 is TGTGCCAGCAGTGAAGCGGGCTTAGATCAGCCCCAGCATTTT. Full variable domain (remainder filled in from reference TRBV2 and TRBJ1-5): EPEVTQTPSHQVTQMGQEVILRCVPISNHLYFYWYRQILGQKVEFLVSFYNNEISEKSEIFDDQFSVERPDGSNFTLKIRSTKLEDSAMYFCASSEAGLDQPQHFGDGTRLSIL.

The chain joins TRBV15 to TRBJ2-5; D might be TRBD2 (7 bases). The CDR3 runs to 16 residues. Trimming cost V 2 bases and J 9 bases, with 22 bases left between them. Germline V CDR1 and CDR2: LNHNV, YYDKDF (reference sequence). CDR3 DNA: TGTGCCACCAGCAGAAAGTCGGGGGGCGGCCTTGGGTCCCAGTACTTC. It translates to CATSRKSGGGLGSQYF.

This clone occurred a few times. The J gene is TRBJ2-7, the V gene TRBV25-1, with D uncertain. Trimming took off 2 bases at V and 0 bases at J, with 11 bases between the two ends. CDR3 size: 15 residues. Per the germline V gene, CDR1 is MGHDK and CDR2 is SYGVNS. In DNA form, the CDR3 reads TGTGCCAGCAGTGAAATAGGAGAGAGCTCCTACGAGCAGTACTTC. Translation gives CASSEIGESSYEQYF.

The chain recombines TRBV5-1 with TRBJ2-3; D possibly corresponds to TRBD1 (5 bases). CDR3 length equals 15 residues. In germline, CDR1 is SGHRS, CDR2 YFSETQ. Trimming removed 2 bases from V and 5 bases from J, with 15 bases in between. CDR3 loop: CASSFLGATGDTQYF. The CDR3 nucleotides read TGCGCCAGCAGCTTCCTTGGGGCCACAGGAGATACGCAGTATTTT.

This clone has more than one count but fewer than ten. The rearrangement joins TRBV2 to TRBJ2-1; D gene unclear. CDR1 is SNHLY, CDR2 FYNNEI, per germline. V was cut by 6 bases and J by 0 bases, with 9 bases left in between. The CDR3 runs 14 residues. The CDR3 DNA reads TGTGCCAGCAGAGTTATGAGCTCCTACAATGAGCAGTTCTTC. Its translation: CASRVMSSYNEQFF.

This clone was seen only a few times. The chain joins TRBV27 to TRBJ2-1; TRBD2 matches 7 bases. Germline V lookup: CDR1 MNHEY, CDR2 SMNVEV (reference sequence). The CDR3 is made up of 15 amino acids. V trimming: 5 bases; J trimming: 2 bases; junction bases outside the gene matches: 6. CDR3 DNA: TGTGCCAGCAGTCCCAATCGGGGGGCCTACAATGAGCAGTTCTTC. Translated, it gives CASSPNRGAYNEQFF.

This clone has just one count. V gene TRBV18 combines with J gene TRBJ1-1; possible D gene TRBD1, 5 bases. This CDR3 comprises 15 residues. CDR1 and CDR2 from the germline V gene are KGHSH and LQKENI. V lost 6 bases and J lost 3, with 17 bases in between. CDR3 DNA sequence: TGTGCCAGCTCCTTCACCGGGGGGGTGTACACTGAAGCTTTCTTT. Protein sequence: CASSFTGGVYTEAFF.

This clone was detected only a few times. This rearrangement joins TRBV10-2 to TRBJ2-5, with a weak D call TRBD2 (5 bases). The germline V and J ends were trimmed by 7 bases and 5 bases, with 8 bases remaining between them. The germline V gene encodes CDR1 WSHSY and CDR2 SAAADI. The CDR3 spans 11 residues. CDR3 sequence (DNA): TGCGCCAGCACCTCGGGGGAGACCCAGTACTTC. Its protein is CASTSGETQYF.

Only a few counts were recorded for this clone. This chain connects TRBV4-2 to TRBJ1-5, with a tentative D call TRBD1 (6 bases). Germline CDR1 reads LGHNA; CDR2 reads YNFKEQ. The germline V and J ends were trimmed by 4 bases and 8 bases, with 18 bases remaining between them. CDR3 length equals 15 residues. The CDR3 is CASSLGQGRAEPQHF. The CDR3 region has the DNA TGTGCCAGCAGCCTGGGTCAGGGGCGTGCGGAGCCCCAGCATTTT.